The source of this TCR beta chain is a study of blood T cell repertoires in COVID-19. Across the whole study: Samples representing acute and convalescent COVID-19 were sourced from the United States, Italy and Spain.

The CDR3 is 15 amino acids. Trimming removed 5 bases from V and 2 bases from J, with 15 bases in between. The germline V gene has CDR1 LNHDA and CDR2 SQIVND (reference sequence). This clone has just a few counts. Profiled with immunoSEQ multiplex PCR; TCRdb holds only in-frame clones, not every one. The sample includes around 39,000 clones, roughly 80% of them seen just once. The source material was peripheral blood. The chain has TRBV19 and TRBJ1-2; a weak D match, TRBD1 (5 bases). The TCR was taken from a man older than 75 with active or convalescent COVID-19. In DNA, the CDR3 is TGTGCCAGTAGTTTCGTCGCAGGGCCAAACTATGGCTACACCTTC. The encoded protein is CASSFVAGPNYGYTF.